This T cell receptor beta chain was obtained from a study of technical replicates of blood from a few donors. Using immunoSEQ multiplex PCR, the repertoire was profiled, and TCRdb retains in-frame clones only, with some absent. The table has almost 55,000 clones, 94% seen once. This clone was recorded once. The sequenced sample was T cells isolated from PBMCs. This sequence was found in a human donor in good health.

CDR3 coding DNA: TGTGCCAGCAGTTTGAGCTTTGGGACAGGGACCTACACCATATATTTT. Encoded protein: CASSLSFGTGTYTIYF. The genes are TRBV28 and TRBJ1-3; 9 nucleotides align to TRBD1. Per germline, CDR1 MDHEN and CDR2 SYDVKM. The CDR3 runs to 16 residues. Trimming cost V 3 bases and J 8 bases; bases outside gene matches: 11.